This TCR beta chain is drawn from a study of shared clonotypes between healthy human individuals (dated by TCRdb to about 2020). In terms of the full investigation: The cohort comprised a couple of women and a few men aged 18 to 49 years. Blood TCR repertoires of roughly five healthy adults were deeply sequenced to estimate repertoire size and the extent of clonotype sharing between individuals. Each donor's leukapheresis produced roughly between roughly 0.9 and 8.9 billion PBMCs. For each donor, CD4 naive and CD4 memory were each run on three plates, CD8 naive on two plates, and CD8 memory on one plate. To increase sequencing depth and limit assay-specific biases, TCR repertoire library preparation and sequencing were carried out by different laboratories using diverse techniques. Study-level results and caveats: Rarefaction of sorted-subset datasets indicated incomplete sequencing despite the large sequencing depth. Sampling was limited to blood, and TCR repertoires in tissue likely differ from TCR repertoires in blood. When a few donors were compared, the shared fraction of clonotypes was 5% to 6.5% for naive CD4, less than 4% for naive CD8, more than 2% for memory CD4, and around 0.37% for memory CD8. Higher generation probabilities were observed for clonotypes shared by all four sorted-subset donors than for non-shared clonotypes. Because the study included only a small number of donors, the genetic and exposure-history diversity represented was limited. Naive subsets generally had larger estimated clonotype richness than memory subsets. Pairwise subsampling indicated that sequencing depth was expected to affect the degree of clonotype sharing among donors.

The germline V end is reduced by 2 bases and the J end by 7 bases; junction bases left unmatched: 6. Including the terminal cysteine and phenylalanine, the CDR3 comprises 15 residues. Only CDR3 DNA is held: 45 bases, read in frame from base 1. Looking up the germline V gene (reference sequence) yields CDR1 LNHDA and CDR2 SQIVND. Donors were healthy HIV-negative adults with no recently reported acute infections or vaccinations. Every donor was a Caucasian adult residing in Nashville, Tennessee, USA. CD4+ T cells were enriched by magnetic negative selection; naive cells were then positively selected on CD45RA, and the negative fraction formed the memory subset. After blood collection by leukapheresis, PBMCs were isolated using Ficoll-Histopaque density gradient centrifugation and then cryopreserved in the vapor phase of liquid nitrogen. Analytical flow cytometry was used to check the purity and quantity of each magnetically sorted T cell population. Genomic DNA was isolated from each sorted fraction and quantified by UV absorbance on a Nanodrop 2000c.

With regard to this clone: The antigen it binds to is not known. Per-base quality was not reported, and no clone a single base away is much larger than it.

Using the deep immunoSEQ assay, TCR CDR3 regions were amplified from genomic DNA by multiplex PCR. Extracted genomic DNA from each cell subset was spread evenly across all wells of several immunoSEQ 96-well plates, with each plate serving as a replicate. For sorted subsets, each replicate PCR was loaded with about 200 ng genomic DNA, equivalent to some 27,000 T cell genomes. Purified libraries were quantified with a Qubit 3.0 fluorometer, sized on a Bioanalyzer 2100, and re-quantified with the KAPA Library Quantification kit. A separate single-read 150-cycle Illumina NextSeq 550 flow cell was used to sequence each immunoSEQ 96-well plate. Per the original workflow: Because the immunoSEQ output included only junctional sequences and no quality scores, the filtering could not be the same as the filtering used for full-length reads. To assign V/J genes and CDR3, sequences were annotated using PyIR, a Python wrapper for IgBLAST v1.9, with IMGT germline references. Any read was removed if the V/J assignment was weak (E-value above 1e-6), the CDR3 was missing, or the read contained stop codons, out-of-frame junctions, or ambiguous translated residues. V3J clonotypes were defined as sequences sharing the same inferred V gene, J gene, and CDR3 amino acid sequence. To compute the percentage overlap between repertoires, the number of shared unique clonotypes was divided by the size of the smaller repertoire. RTK rarefaction, the Chao1 estimator, and Recon v2.1 estimates of unobserved clonotypes were used to assess repertoire richness. Generation probabilities for all TCRbeta clonotypes obtained by the gDNA method from a few donors were computed using OLGA. Here the immuneACCESS table is served through TCRdb, limited to in-frame sequences with V and J called. Missing clones are a known gap in these copies; in checked studies unresolved V genes cover under half, and the rest lacks a known reason. The V and J calls and the clone size are those of that table, but D and trimming were determined from the DNA. This sample is represented by about 2 million clones; 95% of them were singletons. The ten largest clonotypes hold 0.13% of the sample.

The sequencing sample was made of naive CD4+ T cells sorted from blood. The cell subset or site label for this specimen denotes: CD45RA+ positively selected. The chain is made from TRBV19 and TRBJ2-2; 8 nucleotides in the junction match TRBD2. The clonotype comes from a man between 18 and 35 years old in good health. The encoded CDR3 is CASSITGGPNGELFF. The bases are TGTGCCAGTAGTATAACGGGAGGGCCTAACGGGGAGCTGTTTTTT.